This T cell receptor (beta chain) was found in a study of T cells after yellow fever vaccination. TCRdb re-derived calls from the 5' RACE reads in MiXCR, one entry per CDR3 protein. This table has over 150,000 distinct CDR3 sequences, about 6% appearing once. V lost 0 bases and J lost 0, with 8 bases in between. This CDR3 comprises 15 residues. The germline V gene has CDR1 SGHRS and CDR2 YFSETQ. The study, taken as a whole, reports: Weaker overall was a secondary response that nonetheless peaked faster, on day 5 versus 15. Abundant clonotypes from the bulk population could get into FACS-sorted repertoires as contaminants.

This clonotype has at least ten counts. Its antigen is unidentified. The genes are TRBV5-1 and TRBJ2-3, with D possibly matching TRBD2 (5 bases). The sequence derives from a man aged 18 to 30 who received the YFV17D yellow fever vaccine. The source material was CD4+ T cells sorted from PBMCs, sampled on the day of the first yellow fever vaccination. CDR3 residues: CASSLAGVSTDTQYF. CDR3 bases: TGCGCCAGCAGCTTGGCCGGGGTTAGCACAGATACGCAGTATTTT.